Listed here are 8 T cell receptor beta chains from one sample, sequenced in a study of T cells in Graves' hyperthyroidism and ophthalmopathy. TCR beta CDR3 regions were amplified from RNA. The TCR CDR3 was amplified in a first-round RT-PCR using the HTBI primer set. TCRdb re-called the multiplex PCR reads with MiXCR, one entry per CDR3 protein. Of a few hundred thousand distinct CDR3 sequences detected, about 19% appear once; the ten largest clones hold just under 40%. Sequenced material: blood. These receptors all come from a man aged 50 to 59 with Graves' ophthalmopathy.

This clonotype showed up many times. The chain employs TRBV28 and TRBJ2-3; 9 bases line up with TRBD1. Germline CDR1 reads MDHEN; CDR2 reads SYDVKM. The trim removed 6 bases at V and 0 bases at J, leaving 4 bases unmatched. The CDR3 runs 15 residues. Written as DNA, the CDR3 is TGTGCCAGCAGATCGGACAGGGGAAGCACAGATACGCAGTATTTT. This sequence encodes CASRSDRGSTDTQYF.

This clonotype has a handful of counts. V usage is TRBV30 and J usage is TRBJ1-5; D might be TRBD1 (6 bases). Germline V gene data show CDR1 as GTSNPN and CDR2 as SVGIG (reference sequence). The CDR3 extends over 12 amino acids. Trimming took off 2 bases at V and 7 bases at J, with 9 bases between the two ends. The CDR3 here is CAWSPQGQPQHF. CDR3 in DNA: TGTGCCTGGAGTCCCCAGGGGCAGCCCCAGCATTTT.

V is TRBV15 and J is TRBJ1-6; no firm D call. Germline CDR1 reads LNHNV; CDR2 reads YYDKDF (reference sequence). The CDR3 length is 15 residues. V lost 0 bases and J 7 bases, leaving 10 bases between the germline ends. The CDR3 reads CATSRDSDGNSPLHF. CDR3 bases: TGTGCCACCAGCAGAGATTCGGACGGAAATTCACCCCTCCACTTT.

The rearrangement links TRBV29-1 to TRBJ2-2, with no clear D. Germline V lookup: CDR1 SQVTM, CDR2 ANQGSEA. The V end was cut by 4 bases, the J end by 3 bases, with 3 bases between. This CDR3 has 11 residues. The CDR3 DNA reads TGCAGCGTTGGGGACACCGGGGAGCTGTTTTTT. Its protein is CSVGDTGELFF.

The sample holds many counts of this clonotype. The chain employs TRBV11-3 and TRBJ2-1; maybe TRBD1 (5 bases). The CDR3 runs 14 residues. Germline CDR1 and CDR2: SGHNT and YENEEA. Trimming cost V 1 base and J 4 bases, with 8 bases left between them. The CDR3 spells CASSLARDYNEQFF. The CDR3 region has the DNA TGTGCCAGCAGCTTAGCCAGGGATTACAATGAGCAGTTCTTC.

This clonotype was seen many times. The rearrangement joins TRBV28 to TRBJ2-7, with TRBD2 matching over 7 bases. CDR1 and CDR2 (germline): MDHEN, SYDVKM. The CDR3 runs 15 residues. Losses at the gene ends were 4 bases for V and 2 bases for J; bases not matched to a gene: 8. CDR3 DNA: TGTGCCAGCAGTTCCCCTGGGGGGGGGACCTACGAGCAGTACTTC. Amino acids: CASSSPGGGTYEQYF. Full variable domain (rest looked up from reference TRBV28 and TRBJ2-7): DVKVTQSSRYLVKRTGEKVFLECVQDMDHENMFWYRQDPGLGLRLIYFSYDVKMKEKGDIPEGYSVSREKKERFSLILESASTNQTSMYLCASSSPGGGTYEQYFGPGTRLTVT.

This clonotype was seen repeatedly, ten times or more. The chain is built from TRBV6-1 and TRBJ2-5; D may be TRBD1 (5 bases). Trimming stripped 2 bases from V and 7 bases from J, with 14 bases between. CDR1 and CDR2 (germline): MNHNS, SASEGT. This CDR3 comprises 14 residues. In DNA, the CDR3 is TGTGCCAGCAGTGAATTCAGGGCCGTGGGGACCCAGTACTTC. As protein: CASSEFRAVGTQYF.

The V gene is TRBV3-1, the J gene TRBJ2-4, with a tentative D call TRBD2 (6 bases). Germline CDR1 LGHDT, CDR2 YNNKEL (reference sequence). The CDR3 runs to 17 residues. The V end lost 4 bases, the J end lost 5 bases, and 21 bases lay between the germline ends. This chain's CDR3 is CASSPGLIRDSQNIQYF. The CDR3, as DNA: TGTGCCAGCAGCCCGGGTCTCATCCGGGACTCTCAAAACATTCAGTACTTC. The full variable domain, completed using reference TRBV3-1 and TRBJ2-4, is DTAVSQTPKYLVTQMGNDKSIKCEQNLGHDTMYWYKQDSKKFLKIMFSYNNKELIINETVPNRFSPKSPDKAHLNLHINSLELGDSAVYFCASSPGLIRDSQNIQYFGAGTRLSVL.